A selection of T cell receptor beta chains follows, all from one sample in a study of metastatic and nonmetastatic thyroid tumors. TCRdb redid the clone calls on the PCR reads using MiXCR. The sample carries over 25,000 clones, roughly 6.8% recorded once. The sequencing sample was made of blood. The receptors derive from a female donor with papillary thyroid cancer or a benign thyroid nodule (not recorded which). Some clones in this sample may be carry-over from other donors' samples. CDR3s include the opening cysteine and the closing phenylalanine or tryptophan. Each record gives: J gene, V gene, CDR3 protein.

TRBJ1-5,TRBV12-3/TRBV12-4,CASSLGMWPQHF
TRBJ2-5,TRBV5-1,CASSLVAGGLRETQYF
TRBJ2-7,TRBV6-1,CASSSDGGGLYEQYF
TRBJ1-1,TRBV25-1,CASREGWAEAFF
TRBJ1-1,TRBV11-3,CASSERGLLTEAFF
TRBJ2-5,TRBV7-2,CASSFRKTQYF
TRBJ2-1,TRBV12-3/TRBV12-4,CASSLVAGVRNEQFF
TRBJ1-1,TRBV10-2,CASRDRTEAFF
TRBJ1-2,TRBV6-1,CASSEGTAANYGYTF
TRBJ2-1,TRBV11-2,CASSSGLAGGSGEQFF
TRBJ1-2,TRBV4-1,CASSQAGYGYTF
TRBJ2-4,TRBV4-1,CASSPLPGDAKNIQYF
TRBJ1-1,TRBV18,CASSPLGQGKAAFF
TRBJ1-5,TRBV11-1,CASSLGAGPEGNQPQHF